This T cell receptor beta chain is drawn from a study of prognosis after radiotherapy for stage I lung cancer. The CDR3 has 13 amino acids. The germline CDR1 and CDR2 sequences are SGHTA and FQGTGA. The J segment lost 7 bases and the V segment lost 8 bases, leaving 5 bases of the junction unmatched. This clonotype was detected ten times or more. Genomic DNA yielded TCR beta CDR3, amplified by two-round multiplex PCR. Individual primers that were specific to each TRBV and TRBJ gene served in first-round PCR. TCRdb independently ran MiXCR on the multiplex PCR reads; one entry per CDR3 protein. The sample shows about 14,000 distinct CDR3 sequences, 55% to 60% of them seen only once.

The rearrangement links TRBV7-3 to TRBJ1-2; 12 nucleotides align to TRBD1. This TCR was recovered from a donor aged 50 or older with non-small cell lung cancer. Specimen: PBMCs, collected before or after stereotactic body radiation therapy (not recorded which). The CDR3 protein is CASGRDRGPGYTF. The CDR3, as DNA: TGTGCCAGCGGCCGGGACAGGGGGCCTGGCTACACCTTC.